A selection of T cell receptor beta chains follows, all from one sample in a study of cytomegalovirus exposure and HLA in healthy donors. The table came from immunoSEQ multiplex PCR; TCRdb's copy has only in-frame clones and leaves some out. Of 65,000 to 95,000 clones in the sample, less than 80% were seen once. Sequenced input: PBMCs. Receptors originate from a young man in good health and CMV-seronegative. The conserved cysteine and the conserved F or W are not part of the CDR3 here.

V	J	CDR3
TRBV5-4	TRBJ2-2	ASSPPPLAGDTGELF
TRBV7-9	TRBJ1-4	ASSLRQGAEGEKLF
TRBV19	TRBJ1-2	ASSIAADSIYGYT
TRBV5-6	TRBJ2-5	ASSPDRDQETQY
TRBV4-2	TRBJ1-4	ASSLSRGLNEKLF
TRBV10-3	TRBJ2-7	AISDPGLAGGYEQY
TRBV11-2	TRBJ1-1	ASSQAGTEAF
TRBV15	TRBJ1-2	ATSRGGEGRGYT
TRBV27	TRBJ2-3	ASSPLPLGLAGAPDTQY
TRBV2	TRBJ2-1	ASSERGPGDEQF
TRBV28	TRBJ1-4	ASVRGGTNEKLF
TRBV6-1	TRBJ1-1	AVTAGLNTEAF
TRBV29-1	TRBJ2-5	SVEERGGGGETQY
TRBV28	TRBJ2-7	ASFGTSGTGPYEQY
TRBV7-9	TRBJ1-5	ASSLVSQGLYNQPQH